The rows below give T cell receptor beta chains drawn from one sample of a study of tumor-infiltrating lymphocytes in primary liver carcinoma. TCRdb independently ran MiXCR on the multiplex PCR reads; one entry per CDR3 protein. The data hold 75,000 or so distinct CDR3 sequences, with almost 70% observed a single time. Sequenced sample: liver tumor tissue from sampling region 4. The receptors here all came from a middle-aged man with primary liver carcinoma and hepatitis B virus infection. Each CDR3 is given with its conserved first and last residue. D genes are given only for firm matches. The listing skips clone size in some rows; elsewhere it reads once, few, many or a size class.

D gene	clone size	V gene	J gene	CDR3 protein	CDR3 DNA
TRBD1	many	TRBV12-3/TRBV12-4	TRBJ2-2	CASSFEGGAWSGELFF	TGTGCCAGCAGTTTTGAAGGGGGCGCATGGTCCGGGGAGCTGTTTTTT
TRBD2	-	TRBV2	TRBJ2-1	CASRGESTSGKSNNEQFF	TGTGCCAGCAGGGGGGAATCGACTAGCGGGAAAAGTAACAATGAGCAGTTCTTC
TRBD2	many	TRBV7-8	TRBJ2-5	CASSLAGLRETQYF	TGTGCCAGCAGCTTAGCGGGACTACGAGAGACCCAGTACTTC
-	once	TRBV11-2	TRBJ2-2	CASSFRPTGELFF	TGTGCCAGCAGCTTCCGACCTACGGGGGAGCTGTTTTTT
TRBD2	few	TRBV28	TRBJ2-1	CASSAVAGPYNEQFF	TGTGCCAGCAGTGCAGTAGCGGGACCCTACAATGAGCAGTTCTTC
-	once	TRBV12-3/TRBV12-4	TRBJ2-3	CASSVQDSNQPQYF	TGTGCCAGCAGTGTACAGGACAGCAATCAGCCCCAGTATTTT
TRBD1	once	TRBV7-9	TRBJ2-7	CAGSPTGEKYNEQYF	TGTGCCGGCAGCCCAACAGGGGAGAAGTATAATGAGCAGTACTTC
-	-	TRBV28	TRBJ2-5	CASSFRRGTQYF	TGTGCCAGCAGCTTCAGACGGGGGACCCAGTACTTC
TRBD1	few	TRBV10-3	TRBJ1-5	CAISESKGAVRDTQHF	TGTGCCATCAGTGAATCGAAGGGGGCCGTCAGAGATACGCAGCATTTT
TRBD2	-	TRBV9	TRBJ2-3	CASSVASGGQGDMQYF	TGTGCCAGCAGCGTAGCGTCGGGAGGGCAGGGAGATATGCAGTATTTT
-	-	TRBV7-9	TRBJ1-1	CASSPQGLMNTEASF	TGTGCCAGCAGCCCCCAGGGGCTAATGAACACTGAAGCTTCCTTT
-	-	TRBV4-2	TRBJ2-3	CVSSQEYRRGGADTQYF	TGTGTCAGCAGCCAAGAATACAGGCGAGGTGGGGCAGATACGCAGTATTTT
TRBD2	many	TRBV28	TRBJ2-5	CASSSISSGGSQETQYF	TGTGCCAGCAGTTCCATTTCTAGCGGAGGCTCCCAAGAGACCCAGTACTTC
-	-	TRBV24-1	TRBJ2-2	CTTSDSARDTGELFF	TGTACCACCAGTGATTCAGCGCGGGACACTGGGGAGCTGTTTTTT
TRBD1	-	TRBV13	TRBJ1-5	CASSIGDRDQPQHF	TGTGCCAGCAGCATAGGGGACAGGGATCAACCCCAGCATTTT
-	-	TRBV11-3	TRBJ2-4	CASSLNNGDTQYF	TGTGCCAGCAGCTTGAATAACGGGGACACTCAGTACTTC
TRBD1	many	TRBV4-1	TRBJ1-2	CASSLPRQGGYTF	TGCGCCAGCAGCCTTCCTCGACAGGGCGGCTACACCTTC
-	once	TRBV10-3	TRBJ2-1	CAIIEGPDNEQFF	TGTGCCATCATAGAGGGCCCAGACAATGAGCAGTTCTTC
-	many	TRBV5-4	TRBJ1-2	CASSLAGSRVGYTF	TGTGCCAGCAGCTTGGCCGGTAGCAGGGTCGGCTACACCTTC
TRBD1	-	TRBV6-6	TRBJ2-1	CAGSPRQGRGQFF	TGTGCCGGCTCACCGAGACAGGGAAGGGGGCAGTTCTTC
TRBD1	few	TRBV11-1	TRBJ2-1	CASRPTGVLGNEQFF	TGTGCCAGCAGACCCACAGGGGTTCTGGGCAATGAGCAGTTCTTC
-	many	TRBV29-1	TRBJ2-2	CSVVGNTGELFF	TGCAGCGTTGTGGGGAACACCGGGGAGCTGTTTTTT
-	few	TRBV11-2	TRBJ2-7	CTSSVAGYEQYF	TGTACCAGCAGTGTAGCAGGCTACGAGCAGTACTTC
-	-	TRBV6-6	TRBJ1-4	CAGSHRKNEKLFF	TGTGCCGGCAGCCACAGAAAGAATGAAAAACTGTTTTTT
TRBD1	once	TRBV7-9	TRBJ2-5	CASSLVATGTKTQYF	TGTGCCAGCAGCTTAGTCGCGACAGGGACAAAGACCCAGTACTTC
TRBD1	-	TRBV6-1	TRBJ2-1	CTSNEWQGADVEFF	TGTACCAGCAATGAATGGCAGGGGGCGGATGTGGAGTTCTTC
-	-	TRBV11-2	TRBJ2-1	CANSLDIGLAMGEQFF	TGTGCCAACAGCTTGGATATCGGGCTAGCCATGGGTGAACAGTTCTTC
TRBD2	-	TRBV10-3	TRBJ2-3	CTISGSSGTIGRDTQYF	TGTACCATCAGTGGTTCTTCCGGGACTATCGGGAGAGATACGCAGTATTTT
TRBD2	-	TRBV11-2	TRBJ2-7	CASSLSIGLAGGGYEQYF	TGTGCCAGCAGTTTATCCATTGGACTAGCGGGAGGGGGGTACGAGCAATACTTC
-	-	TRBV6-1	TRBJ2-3	CASSEGPAGADTQYF	TGTGCCAGCAGTGAAGGACCAGCTGGAGCAGATACGCAGTATTTT
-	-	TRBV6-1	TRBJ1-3	CASRAKAAISGNTIYF	TGTGCCAGCAGAGCAAAGGCGGCGATCTCTGGAAACACCATATATTTT
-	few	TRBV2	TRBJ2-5	CASSVGLETQYF	TGTGCCAGCAGTGTCGGGCTAGAGACCCAGTACTTC
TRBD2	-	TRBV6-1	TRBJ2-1	CASSTLGTSGSGNEQFF	TGTGCCAGCAGTACCCTGGGGACTAGCGGGAGCGGGAATGAGCAATTCTTC
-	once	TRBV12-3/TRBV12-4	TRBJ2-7	CASYVGSWYEQYF	TGTGCCAGTTATGTAGGGTCATGGTACGAGCAGTACTTC
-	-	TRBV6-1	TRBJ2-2	CGSSDERGTVELFF	TGTGGCAGCAGTGATGAAAGGGGAACCGTGGAGCTGTTTTTT
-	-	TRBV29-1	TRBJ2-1	CSVVRLGSGQLF	TGCAGCGTTGTTAGGTTGGGGTCTGGGCAGCTCTTC
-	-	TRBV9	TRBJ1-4	CASTTRGGTNEKLFF	TGTGCCAGCACCACCCGGGGGGGTACTAATGAAAAACTGTTTTTT
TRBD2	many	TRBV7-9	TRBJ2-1	CASSPGTSGVQQFF	TGTGCCAGCAGCCCCGGGACTAGCGGAGTTCAACAGTTCTTC
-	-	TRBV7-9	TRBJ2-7	CASAWGENYDQYF	TGCGCCAGCGCCTGGGGGGAGAACTACGACCAGTACTTC
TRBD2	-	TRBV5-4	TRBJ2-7	CTSSLGTRREQYF	TGTACCAGCAGCTTAGGGACTAGACGTGAGCAGTACTTC
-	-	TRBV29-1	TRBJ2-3	CSVNEQVAPDTQYF	TGCAGCGTTAATGAACAGGTCGCCCCAGATACGCAGTATTTT
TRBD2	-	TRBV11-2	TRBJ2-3	CASSPPTSGIYTDTQYF	TGTGCCAGCAGCCCCCCGACTAGCGGTATTTACACAGATACGCAGTATTTT
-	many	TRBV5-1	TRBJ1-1	CASSLFEGSEAFF	TGCGCCAGCAGCTTGTTTGAGGGTTCTGAAGCTTTCTTT
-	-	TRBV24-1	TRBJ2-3	CTTSEPTGTDTDTQYF	TGTACCACCAGTGAGCCCACCGGGACGGACACAGATACGCAGTATTTT
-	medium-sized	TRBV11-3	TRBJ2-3	CASSVDSDTQYF	TGTGCCAGCAGCGTAGACTCAGATACGCAGTATTTT
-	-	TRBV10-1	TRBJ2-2	CASSESLQYTGELFF	TGCGCCAGCAGTGAGTCATTGCAGTATACCGGGGAGCTGTTTTTT
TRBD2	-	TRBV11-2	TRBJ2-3	CAGSPPTSGSIDTQYF	TGTGCCGGCAGCCCTCCGACTAGCGGTAGCATAGATACGCAGTATTTT